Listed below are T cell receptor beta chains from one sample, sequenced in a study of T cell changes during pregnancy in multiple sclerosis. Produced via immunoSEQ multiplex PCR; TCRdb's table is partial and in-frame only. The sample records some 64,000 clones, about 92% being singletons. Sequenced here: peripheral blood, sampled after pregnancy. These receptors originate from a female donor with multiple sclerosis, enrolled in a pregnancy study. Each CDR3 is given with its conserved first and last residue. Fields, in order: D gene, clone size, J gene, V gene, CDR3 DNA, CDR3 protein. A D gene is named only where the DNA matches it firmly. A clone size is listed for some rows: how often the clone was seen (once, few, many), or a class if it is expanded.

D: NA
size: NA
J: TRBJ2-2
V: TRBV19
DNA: TGTGCCAGTAGTTTTCACTACTTGAACACCGGGGAGCTGTTTTTT
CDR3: CASSFHYLNTGELFF

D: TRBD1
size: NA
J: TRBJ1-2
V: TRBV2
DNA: TGTGCCAGCGTTCAGGGGGGCCGCCTAAGCTACACCTTC
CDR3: CASVQGGRLSYTF

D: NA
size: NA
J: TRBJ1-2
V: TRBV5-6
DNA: TGTGCCAGCAGCTTCCGACAGGCTACTTATGGCTACACCTTC
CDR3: CASSFRQATYGYTF

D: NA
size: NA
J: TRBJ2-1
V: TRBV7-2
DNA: TGTGCCAGCAGTGAGACTAGTGACCACAATGAGCAGTTCTTC
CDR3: CASSETSDHNEQFF

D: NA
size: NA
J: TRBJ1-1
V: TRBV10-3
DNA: TGTGCCATCAGTGAGTCAAGAGTCTTGAACACTGAAGCTTTCTTT
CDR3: CAISESRVLNTEAFF

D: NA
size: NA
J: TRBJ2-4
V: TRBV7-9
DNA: TGTGCCAGCAGGCGGACAGCCGTCTTAGCCAAAAACATTCAGTACTTC
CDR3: CASRRTAVLAKNIQYF

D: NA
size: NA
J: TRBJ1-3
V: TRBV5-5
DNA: TGTGCCAGCAGCGCGCACCCCCGGGGAAACACCATATATTTT
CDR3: CASSAHPRGNTIYF

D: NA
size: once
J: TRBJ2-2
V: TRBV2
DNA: TGTGCCAGCTGGTCACGGGAGTATACCGGGGAGCTGTTTTTT
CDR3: CASWSREYTGELFF

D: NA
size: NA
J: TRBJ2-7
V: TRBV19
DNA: TGTGCCAGTAGTATAGAGAAGGGGGTGAGCTACGAGCAGTACTTC
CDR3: CASSIEKGVSYEQYF

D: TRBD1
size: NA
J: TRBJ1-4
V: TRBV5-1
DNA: TGCGCCAGCAGCTCGGGACAGGGGGTGCCGGAAGAAAAACTGTTTTTT
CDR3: CASSSGQGVPEEKLFF

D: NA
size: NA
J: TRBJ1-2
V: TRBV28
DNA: TGTGCCAGCAGCGCCGGGGACTATGGCTACACCTTC
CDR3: CASSAGDYGYTF

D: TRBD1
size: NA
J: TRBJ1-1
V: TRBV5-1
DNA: TGCGCCAGCAGCTTTCTGACGGGGTCGGCAGGGGGAATTCGCACTGAAGCTTTCTTT
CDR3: CASSFLTGSAGGIRTEAFF

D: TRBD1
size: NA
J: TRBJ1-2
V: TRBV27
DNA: TGTGCCAGCAGTTTACGCCGGGACAGGGCCTATGGCTACACCTTC
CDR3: CASSLRRDRAYGYTF

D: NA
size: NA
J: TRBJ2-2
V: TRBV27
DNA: TGTGCCAGCAGTTACAGGGAGGGCGGGGAGCTGTTTTTT
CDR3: CASSYREGGELFF

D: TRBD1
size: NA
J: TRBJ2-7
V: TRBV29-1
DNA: TGCAGCGTTGAAATCCGGGACAGCTACGAGCAGTACTTC
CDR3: CSVEIRDSYEQYF

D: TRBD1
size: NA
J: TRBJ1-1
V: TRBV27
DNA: TGTGCCAGCAGTCCCAGGACAGGCTCCCCGGTGAACACTGAAGCTTTCTTT
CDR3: CASSPRTGSPVNTEAFF

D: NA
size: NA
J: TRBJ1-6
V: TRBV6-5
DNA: TGTGCCAGCAATAACAAAAGGGGATCACCCCTCCACTTT
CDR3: CASNNKRGSPLHF

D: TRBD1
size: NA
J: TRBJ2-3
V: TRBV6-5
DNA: TGTGCCAGCAGTCGCCGGGACAGGGGACCCGATACGCAGTATTTT
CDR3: CASSRRDRGPDTQYF

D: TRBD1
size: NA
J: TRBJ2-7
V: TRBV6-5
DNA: TGTGCCAGCAGTGCCCGGGACAGTCGATACGAGCAGTACTTC
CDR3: CASSARDSRYEQYF

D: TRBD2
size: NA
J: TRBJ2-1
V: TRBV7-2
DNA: TGTGCCAGCAGGCGATCCGGGACTAGGGAGTCTGAGCAGTTCTTC
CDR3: CASRRSGTRESEQFF

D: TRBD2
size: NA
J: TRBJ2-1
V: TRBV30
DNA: TGTGCCTGGAGTGGGCTAGCGGACCACAATGAGCAGTTCTTC
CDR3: CAWSGLADHNEQFF

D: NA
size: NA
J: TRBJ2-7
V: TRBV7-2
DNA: TGTGCCAGCAGCCCGGGGCGGGGTAACTACGAGCAGTACTTC
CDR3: CASSPGRGNYEQYF

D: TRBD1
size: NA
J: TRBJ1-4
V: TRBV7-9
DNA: TGTGCCAGCAGCCTAAGAATGAAAACAGGGGCCACCAATGAAAAACTGTTTTTT
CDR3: CASSLRMKTGATNEKLFF

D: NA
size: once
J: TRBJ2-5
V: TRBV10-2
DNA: TGCGCCAGCAGTGAGATAGGGGGGGTCGAGACCCAGTACTTC
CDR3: CASSEIGGVETQYF